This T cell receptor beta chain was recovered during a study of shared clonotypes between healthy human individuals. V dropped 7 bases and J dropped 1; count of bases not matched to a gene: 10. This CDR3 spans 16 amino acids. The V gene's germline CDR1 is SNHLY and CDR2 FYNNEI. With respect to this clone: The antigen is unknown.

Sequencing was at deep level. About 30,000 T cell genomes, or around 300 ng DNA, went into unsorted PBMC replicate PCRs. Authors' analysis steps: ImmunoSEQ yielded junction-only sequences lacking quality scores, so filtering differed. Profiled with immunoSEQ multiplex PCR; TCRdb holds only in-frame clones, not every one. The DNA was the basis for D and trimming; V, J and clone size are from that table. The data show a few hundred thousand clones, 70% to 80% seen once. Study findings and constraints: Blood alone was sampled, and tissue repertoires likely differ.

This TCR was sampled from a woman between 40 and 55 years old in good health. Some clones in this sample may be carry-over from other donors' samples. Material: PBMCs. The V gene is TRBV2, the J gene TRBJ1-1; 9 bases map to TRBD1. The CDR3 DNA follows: TGTGCCAGCAAACTACAGGGGGCGGCCAGGAACACTGAAGCTTTCTTT. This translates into CASKLQGAARNTEAFF.